One and the same sample provided the 7 T cell receptor beta chains below, sequenced in a study of T-cell memory formation after mild COVID-19. TCRdb independently ran MiXCR on the 5' RACE reads; one entry per CDR3 protein. The sample lists 450,000 or so distinct CDR3 sequences, approximately 25% occurring once. What was sequenced was PBMCs or a T cell subset sorted from them (not recorded which). The receptors come from an adult woman who had mild COVID-19 (a few samples of this study predate the infection). Cell type and time point are not known.

The chain employs TRBV18 and TRBJ2-3; 9 bases are a match to TRBD2. The J segment lost 1 base and the V segment lost 8 bases, leaving 10 bases of the junction unmatched. The length of the CDR3 is 16 residues. From germline, CDR1 is KGHSH and CDR2 LQKENI. Here the CDR3 reads CASHKGLADGTDTQYF. Here the CDR3 DNA reads TGTGCCAGCCATAAGGGACTAGCCGACGGCACAGATACGCAGTATTTT.

This clonotype occurred a few times. The chain is built from TRBV9 and TRBJ1-1; no definite D call. V was cut by 1 base and J by 1 base, with 8 bases left in between. Germline loops: CDR1 SGDLS, CDR2 YYNGEE. This CDR3 has 14 amino acids. The CDR3 region has the DNA TGTGCCAGCAGCGTAAGTCCAGAGAACACTGAAGCTTTCTTT. It is translated as CASSVSPENTEAFF.

The CDR3 DNA follows: TGTGCCAGCAACCAAGGGACTAGCGGGAAAGAGACCCAGTACTTC. It codes for CASNQGTSGKETQYF. The J gene is TRBJ2-5, the V gene TRBV21-1; the D call in the table, TRBD2, was not verified against the DNA. TRBV21-1 is deemed a pseudogene. This CDR3 region has 15 residues.

This clonotype has more than one count but fewer than ten. The chain links TRBV11-2 to TRBJ2-5; D perhaps matches TRBD2 (5 bases). This CDR3 has 14 amino acids. Germline CDR1 and CDR2: SGHAT and FQNNGV. V was cut by 0 bases and J by 5 bases, with 10 bases left in between. CDR3 coding DNA: TGTGCCAGCAGCTTAGATCTTGGAGGCGAGACCCAGTACTTC. Its protein is CASSLDLGGETQYF.

A few counts support this clonotype. This chain links TRBV12-3 or TRBV12-4 with TRBJ2-3, with D possibly matching TRBD1 (5 bases). V lost 0 bases to trimming and J lost 0 bases, with 13 bases between them. CDR3 size: 17 residues. In DNA, the CDR3 is TGTGCCAGCAGTTTAGCGCCAGGTGGGGCAAGCACAGATACGCAGTATTTT. Amino acids: CASSLAPGGASTDTQYF.

The chain carries TRBV11-1 and TRBJ2-1; D might be TRBD2 (5 bases). The CDR3 length is 16 residues. Per the germline V gene, CDR1 is SGHAT and CDR2 is FQDESV (reference sequence). V was trimmed by 7 bases and J by 5 bases, leaving 21 bases between them. The CDR3 region has the DNA TGTGCCAGCACCGCTTCATCCGCGGGCCCTAACAATGAGCAGTTCTTC. Residues: CASTASSAGPNNEQFF.

The chain links TRBV19 to TRBJ2-1, with TRBD2 as a possible D gene (6 bases). Germline V CDR1 and CDR2: LNHDA, SQIVND (reference sequence). Trimming removed 5 bases at V and 6 bases at J, with 20 bases between. CDR3 length equals 16 residues. CDR3: CASSAGLFPGFNEQFF. The CDR3 nucleotides are TGTGCCAGTAGTGCGGGACTTTTCCCCGGGTTCAATGAGCAGTTCTTC.